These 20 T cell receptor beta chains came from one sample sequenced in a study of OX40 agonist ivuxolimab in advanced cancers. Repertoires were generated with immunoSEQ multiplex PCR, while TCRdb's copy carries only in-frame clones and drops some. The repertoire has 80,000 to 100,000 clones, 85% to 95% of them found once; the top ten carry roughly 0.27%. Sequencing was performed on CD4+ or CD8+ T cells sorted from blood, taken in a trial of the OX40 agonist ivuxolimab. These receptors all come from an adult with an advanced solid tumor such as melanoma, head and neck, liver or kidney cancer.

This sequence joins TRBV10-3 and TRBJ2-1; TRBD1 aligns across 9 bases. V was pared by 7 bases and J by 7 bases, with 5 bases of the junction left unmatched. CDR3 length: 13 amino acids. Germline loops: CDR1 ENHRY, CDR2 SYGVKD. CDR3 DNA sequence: TGTGCCATCACAGGGACAGGGACTAATGAGCAGTTCTTC. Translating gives CAITGTGTNEQFF.

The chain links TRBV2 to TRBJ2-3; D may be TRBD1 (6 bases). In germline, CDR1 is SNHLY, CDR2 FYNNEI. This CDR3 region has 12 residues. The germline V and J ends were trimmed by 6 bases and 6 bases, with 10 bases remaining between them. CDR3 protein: CASSETGDTQYF. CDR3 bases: TGTGCCAGCAGCGAAACAGGGGATACGCAGTATTTT. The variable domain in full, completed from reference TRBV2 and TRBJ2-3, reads EPEVTQTPSHQVTQMGQEVILRCVPISNHLYFYWYRQILGQKVEFLVSFYNNEISEKSEIFDDQFSVERPDGSNFTLKIRSTKLEDSAMYFCASSETGDTQYFGPGTRLTVL.

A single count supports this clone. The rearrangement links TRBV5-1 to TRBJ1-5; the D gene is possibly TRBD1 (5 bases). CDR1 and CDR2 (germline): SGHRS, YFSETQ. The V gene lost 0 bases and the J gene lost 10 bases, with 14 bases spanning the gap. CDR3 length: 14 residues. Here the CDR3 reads CASSLDPGPGPQHF. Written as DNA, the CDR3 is TGCGCCAGCAGCTTGGATCCGGGACCGGGACCCCAGCATTTT.

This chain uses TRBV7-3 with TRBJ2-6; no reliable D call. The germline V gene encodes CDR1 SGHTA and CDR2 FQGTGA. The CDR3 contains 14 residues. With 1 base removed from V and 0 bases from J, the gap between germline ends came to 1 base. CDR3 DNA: TGTGCCAGCAGCTTAAGCTCTGGGGCCAACGTCCTGACTTTC. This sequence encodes CASSLSSGANVLTF. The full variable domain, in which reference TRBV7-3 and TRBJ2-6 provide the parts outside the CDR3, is GAGVSQTPSNKVTEKGKYVELRCDPISGHTALYWYRQSLGQGPEFLIYFQGTGAADDSGLPNDRFFAVRPEGSVSTLKIQRTERGDSAVYLCASSLSSGANVLTFGAGSRLTVL.

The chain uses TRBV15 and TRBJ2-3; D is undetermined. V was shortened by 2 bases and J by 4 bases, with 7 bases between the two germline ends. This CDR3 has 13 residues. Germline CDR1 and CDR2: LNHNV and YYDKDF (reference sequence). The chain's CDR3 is CATSRSSADTQYF. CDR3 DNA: TGTGCCACCAGCAGATCCTCAGCAGATACGCAGTATTTT.

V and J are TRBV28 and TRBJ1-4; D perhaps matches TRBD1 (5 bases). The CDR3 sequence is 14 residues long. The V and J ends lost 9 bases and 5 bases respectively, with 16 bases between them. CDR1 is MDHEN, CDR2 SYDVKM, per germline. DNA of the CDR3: TGTGCCAGTTTAACAGGTGCTCTAAATGAAAAACTGTTTTTT. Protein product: CASLTGALNEKLFF.

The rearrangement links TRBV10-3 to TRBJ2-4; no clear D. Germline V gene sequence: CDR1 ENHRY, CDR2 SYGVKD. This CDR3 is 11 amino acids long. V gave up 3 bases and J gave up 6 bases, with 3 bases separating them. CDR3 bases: TGTGCCATCAGTGAAGGAAACATTCAGTACTTC. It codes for CAISEGNIQYF.

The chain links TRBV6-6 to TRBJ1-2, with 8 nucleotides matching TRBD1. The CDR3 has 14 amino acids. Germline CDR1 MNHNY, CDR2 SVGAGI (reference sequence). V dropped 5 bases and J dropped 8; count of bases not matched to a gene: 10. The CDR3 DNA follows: TGTGCCAGCAGTCTCGGACAGGGTTTGGTCGGCTACACCTTC. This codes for CASSLGQGLVGYTF.

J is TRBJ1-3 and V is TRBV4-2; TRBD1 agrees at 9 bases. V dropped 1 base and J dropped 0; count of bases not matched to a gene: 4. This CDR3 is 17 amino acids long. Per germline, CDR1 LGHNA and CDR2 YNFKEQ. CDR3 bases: TGTGCCAGCAGCCAAGGGGACAGGGCATTCTCTGGAAACACCATATATTTT. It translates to CASSQGDRAFSGNTIYF.

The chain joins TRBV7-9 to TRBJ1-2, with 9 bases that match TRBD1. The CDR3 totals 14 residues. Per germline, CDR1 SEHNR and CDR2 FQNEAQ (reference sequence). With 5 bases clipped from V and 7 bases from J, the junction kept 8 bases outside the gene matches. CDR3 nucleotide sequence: TGTGCCAGCAGCATGGGACAGGGCTCGATTGGCTACACCTTC. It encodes CASSMGQGSIGYTF.

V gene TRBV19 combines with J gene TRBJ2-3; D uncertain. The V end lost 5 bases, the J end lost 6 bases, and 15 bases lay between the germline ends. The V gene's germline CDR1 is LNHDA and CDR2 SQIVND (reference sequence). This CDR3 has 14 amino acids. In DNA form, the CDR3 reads TGTGCCAGTAGTTTTTCCCCGGCCCGTGATACGCAGTATTTT. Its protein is CASSFSPARDTQYF.

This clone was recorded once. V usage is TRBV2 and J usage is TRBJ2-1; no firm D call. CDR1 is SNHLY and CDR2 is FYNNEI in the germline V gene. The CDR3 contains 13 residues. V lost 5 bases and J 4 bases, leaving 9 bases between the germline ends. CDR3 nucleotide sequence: TGTGCCAGCAGTCTGATCCTTTACAATGAGCAGTTCTTC. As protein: CASSLILYNEQFF.

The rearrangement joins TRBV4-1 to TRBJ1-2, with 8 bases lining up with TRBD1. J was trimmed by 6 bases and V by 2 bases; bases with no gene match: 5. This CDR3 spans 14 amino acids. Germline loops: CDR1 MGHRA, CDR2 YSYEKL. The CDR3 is CASSQPGQGDGYTF. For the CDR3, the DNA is TGCGCCAGCAGCCAACCCGGACAGGGAGATGGCTACACCTTC.

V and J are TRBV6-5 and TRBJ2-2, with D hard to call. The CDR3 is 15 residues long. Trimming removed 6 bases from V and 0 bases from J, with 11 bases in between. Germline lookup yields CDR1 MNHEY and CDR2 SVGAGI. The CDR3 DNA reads TGTGCCAGCAGGGTTACCTATGCGAACACCGGGGAGCTGTTTTTT. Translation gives CASRVTYANTGELFF.

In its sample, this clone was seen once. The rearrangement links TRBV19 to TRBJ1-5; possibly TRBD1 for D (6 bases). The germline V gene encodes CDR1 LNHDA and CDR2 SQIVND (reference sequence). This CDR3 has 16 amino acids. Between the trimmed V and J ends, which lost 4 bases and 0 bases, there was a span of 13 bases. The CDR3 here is CASSTITGYSNQPQHF. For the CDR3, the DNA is TGTGCCAGTAGTACAATTACAGGGTATAGCAATCAGCCCCAGCATTTT.

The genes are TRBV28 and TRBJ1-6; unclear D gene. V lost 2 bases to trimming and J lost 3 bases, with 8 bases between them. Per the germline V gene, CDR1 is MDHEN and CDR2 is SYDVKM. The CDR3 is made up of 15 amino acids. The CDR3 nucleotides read TGTGCCAGCAGTTTAGAACAACTCTATAATTCACCCCTCCACTTT. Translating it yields CASSLEQLYNSPLHF.

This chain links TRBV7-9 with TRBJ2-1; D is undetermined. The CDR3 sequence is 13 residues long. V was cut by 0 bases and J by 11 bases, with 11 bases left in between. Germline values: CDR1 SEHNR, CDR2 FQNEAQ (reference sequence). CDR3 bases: TGTGCCAGCAGCTTAGCGTCGGCAACCAAGCAGTTCTTC. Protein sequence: CASSLASATKQFF.

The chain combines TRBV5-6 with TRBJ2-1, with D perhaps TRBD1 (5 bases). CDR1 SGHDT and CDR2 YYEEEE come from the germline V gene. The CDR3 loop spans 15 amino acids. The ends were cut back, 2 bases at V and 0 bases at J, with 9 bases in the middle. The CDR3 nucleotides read TGTGCCAGCAGCTTCCGCAGGGTCTCCTACAATGAGCAGTTCTTC. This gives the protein CASSFRRVSYNEQFF.

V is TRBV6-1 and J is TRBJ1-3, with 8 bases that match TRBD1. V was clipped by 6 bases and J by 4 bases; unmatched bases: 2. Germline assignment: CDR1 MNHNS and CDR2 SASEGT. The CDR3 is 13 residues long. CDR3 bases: TGTGCCAGCAGCCGACAGGGGGGAAACACCATATATTTT. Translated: CASSRQGGNTIYF.

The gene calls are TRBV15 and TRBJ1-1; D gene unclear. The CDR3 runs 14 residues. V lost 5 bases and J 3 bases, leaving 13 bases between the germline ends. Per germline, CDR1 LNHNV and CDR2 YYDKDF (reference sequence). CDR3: CATSSQIGDTEAFF. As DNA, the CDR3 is TGTGCCACCAGCTCACAGATTGGGGACACTGAAGCTTTCTTT. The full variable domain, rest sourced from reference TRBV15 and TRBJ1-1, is DAMVIQNPRYQVTQFGKPVTLSCSQTLNHNVMYWYQQKSSQAPKLLFHYYDKDFNNEADTPDNFQSRRPNTSFCFLDIRSPGLGDTAMYLCATSSQIGDTEAFFGQGTRLTVV.